This entry lists 8 T cell receptor beta chains sequenced from one sample in a study of beta chain features in type 1 diabetes. What was sequenced were expressed TCRB transcripts, since all of the isolated RNA had been reverse transcribed. This table comes from immunoSEQ multiplex PCR, and its TCRdb copy is limited to in-frame clones, with some not included. Of 15,000 to 20,000 clones in the sample, 50% were seen once. The sample was stem cell memory CD4+ T cells from blood. These receptors all come from a man aged 18 to 30 in good health.

This clone occurred a few times. The rearrangement joins TRBV5-6 to TRBJ2-3, with 8 bases aligning to TRBD2. Germline loops: CDR1 SGHDT, CDR2 YYEEEE. The CDR3 contains 13 residues. The ends lost 2 bases at V and 5 bases at J; junction bases unmatched: 1. CDR3 coding DNA: TGTGCCAGCAGCTTTCTAGCGGGAGATACGCAGTATTTT. As protein: CASSFLAGDTQYF.

This chain uses TRBV9 with TRBJ2-7; D gene ambiguous. Trimming shortened V by 3 bases and J by 6 bases, and 16 bases separated the two germline ends. The CDR3 has 14 amino acids. Per germline, CDR1 SGDLS and CDR2 YYNGEE. This chain's CDR3 is CASSAGGSSGEQYF. For the CDR3, the DNA is TGTGCCAGCAGCGCCGGTGGCTCTTCGGGCGAGCAGTACTTC.

V usage is TRBV7-3 and J usage is TRBJ2-7; 10 bases line up with TRBD2. The CDR3 is 14 amino acids. V trimming: 5 bases; J trimming: 7 bases; junction bases outside the gene matches: 8. CDR1 is SGHTA and CDR2 is FQGTGA in the germline V gene. CDR3 region: CASSPSGLAREQYF. The CDR3 DNA reads TGTGCCAGCAGCCCTTCGGGACTAGCGCGGGAGCAGTACTTC.

This clone is a singleton in its sample. The chain employs TRBV5-1 and TRBJ1-2; D unresolved. The CDR3 runs to 12 residues. V lost 4 bases to trimming and J lost 1 base, with 5 bases between them. The germline V gene encodes CDR1 SGHRS and CDR2 YFSETQ. CDR3 region: CASSRGNYGYTF. Written as DNA, the CDR3 is TGCGCCAGCAGCCGGGGTAACTATGGCTACACCTTC. The variable domain in full, completed from reference TRBV5-1 and TRBJ1-2, reads KAGVTQTPRYLIKTRGQQVTLSCSPISGHRSVSWYQQTPGQGLQFLFEYFSETQRNKGNFPGRFSGRQFSNSRSEMNVSTLELGDSALYLCASSRGNYGYTFGSGTRLTVV.

This chain uses TRBV7-3 with TRBJ2-2, with D possibly TRBD1 on 6 matching bases. V shed 4 bases and J shed 7 bases, with 16 bases lying between them. The CDR3 covers 15 residues. Germline V gives CDR1 SGHTA, CDR2 FQGTGA. The CDR3 reads CASSSRTVRGGELFF. The CDR3, as DNA: TGTGCCAGCAGCTCAAGGACAGTTCGGGGCGGGGAGCTGTTTTTT.

The CDR3 sequence is CASSLVTSGVREQYF. The CDR3 DNA reads TGTGCCAGCAGTTTAGTGACTAGCGGGGTGAGGGAGCAGTACTTC. The chain carries TRBV27 and TRBJ2-7; TRBD2 matches 11 bases. The CDR3 runs to 15 residues. V was pared by 2 bases and J by 7 bases, with 7 bases of the junction left unmatched. Germline CDR1 and CDR2: MNHEY and SMNVEV (reference sequence).

V and J are TRBV10-3 and TRBJ2-5; 8 bases are a match to TRBD2. Matching the DNA end better, TRBJ2-7 makes the J call doubtful. Germline V lookup: CDR1 ENHRY, CDR2 SYGVKD. The CDR3 length is 15 residues. The chain's CDR3 is CAISESPSGRNEQYF. CDR3 nucleotides: TGTGCCATCAGTGAGTCGCCCAGCGGGAGAAACGAGCAGTACTTC.

This clone has a handful of counts. The chain couples TRBV27 to TRBJ2-1; 7 nucleotides match TRBD1. The germline V gene has CDR1 MNHEY and CDR2 SMNVEV (reference sequence). This CDR3 has 13 amino acids. CDR3 DNA sequence: TGTGCGAGCTCCCCAAGGGGGCCAAATGAGCAGTTCTTC. The encoded protein is CASSPRGPNEQFF.